A single sample gave rise to the 11 T cell receptor beta chains below, sequenced in a study of blood T cell repertoires in COVID-19. Only in-frame clones appear in the TCRdb table, and some are missing; sequencing was by immunoSEQ multiplex PCR. The sample holds about 140,000 clones; approximately 85% are singletons and the top ten take under 3%. Sequencing was performed on peripheral blood. The receptors were gathered from a man over 45 with acute or convalescent COVID-19.

The chain is built from TRBV11-3 and TRBJ2-7; D is uncertain. V was pared by 1 base and J by 3 bases, with 7 bases between. The CDR3 runs to 13 residues. Germline CDR1 SGHNT, CDR2 YENEEA. DNA of the CDR3: TGTGCCAGCAGCTTAGTTCTTAGCTACGAGCAGTACTTC. This encodes CASSLVLSYEQYF. Full variable domain (remainder filled in from reference TRBV11-3 and TRBJ2-7): EAGVVQSPRYKIIEKKQPVAFWCNPISGHNTLYWYLQNLGQGPELLIRYENEEAVDDSQLPKDRFSAERLKGVDSTLKIQPAELGDSAVYLCASSLVLSYEQYFGPGTRLTVT.

This chain uses TRBV30 with TRBJ2-7; 7 nucleotides match TRBD2. V lost 2 bases and J lost 7; bases outside the gene matches: 8. This CDR3 has 13 residues. Germline V gene lookup returns CDR1 GTSNPN and CDR2 SVGIG (reference sequence). Written as DNA, the CDR3 is TGTGCCTGGAGTTCTGCGGGAGCCCTTGAGCAGTACTTC. Translated: CAWSSAGALEQYF.

The V gene is TRBV4-1, the J gene TRBJ2-3; D is perhaps TRBD1 (6 bases). This CDR3 is 15 amino acids long. The germline gives CDR1 MGHRA, CDR2 YSYEKL. V was trimmed by 3 bases and J by 2 bases, leaving 12 bases between them. CDR3 nucleotides: TGCGCCAGCAGCCACTATAACAGGGACACAGATACGCAGTATTTT. Translating it yields CASSHYNRDTDTQYF.

The chain combines TRBV3-1 (or the pseudogene TRBV3-2) with TRBJ2-7; D unclear. Germline assignment: CDR1 LGHDT and CDR2 YNNKEL (reference sequence). Deletions cut 4 bases from V and 5 bases from J, with 12 bases between. The CDR3 has 13 amino acids. This CDR3 reads CASSPETINEQYF. Written as DNA, the CDR3 is TGTGCCAGCAGCCCGGAGACCATAAACGAGCAGTACTTC.

This clone appeared a few times. The V gene is TRBV28, the J gene TRBJ1-1, with 8 bases that match TRBD1. Germline trimming cut 5 bases from V and 4 bases from J; bases unmatched to any gene: 6. Germline-derived CDR1 and CDR2 are MDHEN and SYDVKM. This CDR3 is 14 amino acids long. CDR3 loop: CASSRTGSGTEAFF. CDR3 nucleotides: TGTGCCAGCAGTCGGACAGGGTCGGGCACTGAAGCTTTCTTT.

The V gene is TRBV9, the J gene TRBJ2-7; TRBD1 matches at 10 bases. The germline V gene has CDR1 SGDLS and CDR2 YYNGEE. This CDR3 is 14 amino acids long. Trimming took 0 bases from V and 3 from J; bases not matched to a gene: 0. In nucleotides, the CDR3 is TGTGCCAGCAGCGTAGGGGACAGGGGCTACGAGCAGTACTTC. Protein: CASSVGDRGYEQYF.

This clone came up a few times. The chain is built from TRBV6-1 and TRBJ2-3; possible D gene TRBD2, 6 bases. Germline CDR1 is MNHNS and CDR2 is SASEGT. The CDR3 is 15 residues long. The V and J ends lost 1 base and 2 bases respectively, with 10 bases between them. CDR3 sequence: CASSEGTSHTDTQYF. Written as DNA, the CDR3 is TGTGCCAGCAGTGAAGGAACTAGCCACACAGATACGCAGTATTTT.

The V gene is TRBV14, the J gene TRBJ1-1, with 7 bases aligning to TRBD1. Germline CDR1 reads SGHDN; CDR2 reads FVKESK. The CDR3 length is 17 residues. The V segment lost 3 bases and the J segment 1 base; nucleotides outside the gene matches: 11. CDR3 protein: CASSQGLNRGQNTEAFF. CDR3 bases: TGTGCCAGCAGCCAGGGCCTTAACAGGGGTCAGAACACTGAAGCTTTCTTT.

This chain joins TRBV7-9 and TRBJ2-7; 7 nucleotides align to TRBD1. The CDR3 totals 14 residues. The trim removed 5 bases at V and 0 bases at J, leaving 4 bases unmatched. Germline lookup yields CDR1 SEHNR and CDR2 FQNEAQ (reference sequence). CDR3 DNA sequence: TGTGCCAGCAGCCGGGGACAGACCTCCTACGAGCAGTACTTC. Translating it yields CASSRGQTSYEQYF.

The chain combines TRBV7-9 with TRBJ1-3, with TRBD1 matching over 9 bases. Germline trimming cut 11 bases from V and 5 bases from J; bases unmatched to any gene: 7. The CDR3 spans 13 residues. Germline CDR1 is SEHNR and CDR2 is FQNEAQ (reference sequence). Here the CDR3 DNA reads TGTGCCCTCACTACAGGGGGCAGAAACACCATATATTTT. Translation gives CALTTGGRNTIYF.

J is TRBJ2-2 and V is TRBV19; 7 bases line up with TRBD1. This CDR3 contains 14 residues. The ends lost 7 bases at V and 4 bases at J; junction bases unmatched: 6. The V gene's germline CDR1 is LNHDA and CDR2 SQIVND (reference sequence). This chain's CDR3 is CASTLTGATGELFF. The CDR3 DNA follows: TGTGCCAGTACCCTTACAGGGGCCACCGGGGAGCTGTTTTTT.